A selection of T cell receptor beta chains follows, all from one sample in a study of regulatory T cells in long-lasting Graves disease. MiXCR, run by TCRdb on the multiplex PCR reads, gives a single entry per CDR3 protein. The table has about 560,000 distinct CDR3 sequences, roughly 16% seen once. This sample also belongs to another study, concerning T cells in Graves' hyperthyroidism and ophthalmopathy.

The material was peripheral blood mononuclear cells (PBMCs), obtained at new diagnosis, from a patient treated with antithyroid drugs. The receptors shown here come from a man aged 18 to 29 with Graves disease. CDR3s include the opening cysteine and the closing phenylalanine or tryptophan. The D gene is left open where the match is weak. Clone size is not always given. Where it is, it says once, few, many or a class for expanded clones.

j_call,cdr3_length,d_call,clone_size,v_call,cdr3_nt,cdr3_aa
TRBJ2-1,16,NA,NA,TRBV24-1,TGTGCCACCAGTGATTCCCGGGAGGGGGCCCGACGGGAGCAGTTCTTC,CATSDSREGARREQFF
TRBJ2-7,15,TRBD1,NA,TRBV4-1,TGCGCCAGCAGTGAAAATTACGGGACAGTCTACGAGCAGTACTTC,CASSENYGTVYEQYF
TRBJ2-1,15,TRBD2,NA,TRBV19,TGTGCCAGTAGTCTTCGGACTAGCGGGGGAGGGGAGCAGTTCTTC,CASSLRTSGGGEQFF
TRBJ2-1,15,TRBD1,NA,TRBV28,TGTGCCAGCAGTCCTCCGGGACAGGTGAACAATGAGCAGTTCTTC,CASSPPGQVNNEQFF
TRBJ2-1,16,NA,many,TRBV5-1,TGCGCCAGCAGCCTATCCCCAAGTCCGTCTTACAATGAGCAGTTCTTC,CASSLSPSPSYNEQFF
TRBJ2-7,16,NA,few,TRBV4-1,TGCGCCAGCAGCCAGGCCACAGGGATGGGATACTACGAGCAGTACTTC,CASSQATGMGYYEQYF
TRBJ2-2,13,NA,NA,TRBV6-1,TGTGCCAGCGGGTACAGGGTCACCGGGGAGCTGTTTTTT,CASGYRVTGELFF
TRBJ1-1,19,TRBD1,NA,TRBV7-3,TGTGCCAGCAGCTTAACCCCCAGATTGGCAGGGGGCAAGAACACTGAAGCTTTCTTT,CASSLTPRLAGGKNTEAFF
TRBJ2-3,17,TRBD1,once,TRBV12-3/TRBV12-4,TGTGCCAGCAGAAATTACGGCCGGACAGGGGCCACAGATACGCAGTATTTT,CASRNYGRTGATDTQYF
TRBJ1-2,15,NA,many,TRBV3-1,TGTGCCAGCAGCCAAGAGAGGTTAGCTAACTATGGCTACACCTTC,CASSQERLANYGYTF
TRBJ2-1,17,NA,NA,TRBV6-1,TGTGCCAGCAGTGAAGCGCGGGGTCAGCAGGGAGACAATGAGCAGTTCTTC,CASSEARGQQGDNEQFF
TRBJ2-5,17,NA,NA,TRBV11-2,TGTGCCAGCAGCTTGAGAGGCATAAGAGCCGGACAAGAGACCCAGTACTTC,CASSLRGIRAGQETQYF
TRBJ2-1,13,TRBD1,many,TRBV15,TGTGCCACCAGCAGTCCAGGGACAGACGAGCAGTTCTTC,CATSSPGTDEQFF
TRBJ2-7,15,NA,many,TRBV9,TGTGCCAGCAGCGTAGGGCCCGGGATTTACTACGAGCAGTACTTC,CASSVGPGIYYEQYF
TRBJ2-3,15,NA,many,TRBV24-1,TGTGCCACCAGTGATTTGCAACTGATTTGGGATACGCAGTATTTT,CATSDLQLIWDTQYF
TRBJ1-5,15,TRBD1,NA,TRBV9,TGTGCCAGCAGCGCTGGACAGGGGGCGGTTCAGCCCCAGCATTTT,CASSAGQGAVQPQHF
TRBJ2-1,14,TRBD2,few,TRBV6-2/TRBV6-3,TGTGCCAGCACCTTAGCGGGAGGGCCTAATGAGCAGTTCTTC,CASTLAGGPNEQFF
TRBJ2-2,15,NA,NA,TRBV20-1,TGCAGTGCTAGGATGGCAGGGAGGAACACCGGGGAGCTGTTTTTT,CSARMAGRNTGELFF
TRBJ2-7,14,TRBD1,many,TRBV11-2,TGTGCCAGCAGCCCTACAGGGGGCAGCTACGAGCAGTACTTC,CASSPTGGSYEQYF
TRBJ2-3,13,NA,NA,TRBV5-1,TGCGCCAGCAGCCCGTCGCCCGAGAATACGCAGTATTTT,CASSPSPENTQYF
TRBJ2-7,15,TRBD2,few,TRBV4-1,TGCGCCAGCAGCCAAGACTCTAGCGGGAGCTACGAGCAGTACTTC,CASSQDSSGSYEQYF
TRBJ2-6,18,TRBD1,NA,TRBV28,TGTGCCAGCAGACCCTTCAGGGGGATAGACTCTGGGGCCAACATCCTGACTTTC,CASRPFRGIDSGANILTF
TRBJ1-2,15,NA,NA,TRBV9,TGTGCCAGCAGCATAAACCCGGACCCCAGCTATGGCTACACCTTC,CASSINPDPSYGYTF
TRBJ1-5,16,NA,many,TRBV28,TGTGCCAGCACTCTTATCGGGGTGATTAGCAATCAGCCCCAGCATTTT,CASTLIGVISNQPQHF
TRBJ2-1,13,NA,many,TRBV7-3,TGTGCCAGCAGCTCGGGTCGTTCGCCTGAGCAGTTCTTC,CASSSGRSPEQFF
TRBJ2-5,15,TRBD2,NA,TRBV6-1,TGTGCCAGCAGTGATGGACTAGCGGGATCAGAGACCCAGTACTTC,CASSDGLAGSETQYF
TRBJ2-1,15,TRBD2,many,TRBV6-2/TRBV6-3,TGTGCCAGCAGACGGACTAGCGGGTCCTACAATGAGCAGTTCTTC,CASRRTSGSYNEQFF
TRBJ2-1,16,NA,few,TRBV5-1,TGTGCCAGCAGCCCCAGAGCGGGCGTGGCCTACAATGAGCAGTTCTTC,CASSPRAGVAYNEQFF
TRBJ2-3,16,NA,many,TRBV5-1,TGCGCCAGCAGCTTGGGAGGACAGCTTGCCACAGATACGCAGTATTTT,CASSLGGQLATDTQYF
TRBJ2-5,14,NA,NA,TRBV20-1,TGCAGTGCCGCTGGGACCACCCATATGGAGACCCAGTACTTC,CSAAGTTHMETQYF
TRBJ1-3,15,NA,few,TRBV5-1,TGTGCCAGCAGCTTGTGGGGGCTACCTGGAAACACCATATATTTT,CASSLWGLPGNTIYF
TRBJ1-1,16,NA,NA,TRBV4-1,TGCGCCAGCAGCCAAGAGGGATGGGGGGGAAACACTGAAGCTTTCTTT,CASSQEGWGGNTEAFF
TRBJ2-7,13,NA,few,TRBV29-1,TGCAGCGTTCTGACTACTCAAAGCTACGAGCAGTACTTC,CSVLTTQSYEQYF
TRBJ1-1,15,TRBD1,many,TRBV9,TGTGCCAGCAGCGTAGCTCAGGGGGCGACCACTGAAGCTTTCTTT,CASSVAQGATTEAFF
TRBJ2-1,21,TRBD2,few,TRBV11-2,TGTGCCAGCAGCTTAGATTTTTTTCCTCGGCCGGGACTAGCGGGAGGCAATGAGCAGTTCTTC,CASSLDFFPRPGLAGGNEQFF
TRBJ1-2,15,NA,NA,TRBV5-1,TGCGCCAGCAGCTTGTTGGCAGAAAAGAACTATGGCTACACCTTC,CASSLLAEKNYGYTF
TRBJ1-1,12,NA,many,TRBV29-1,TGCAGCTGGGGGGGCCTTAACACTGAAGCTTTCTTT,CSWGGLNTEAFF
TRBJ1-5,15,NA,many,TRBV28,TGTGCCAGCAGTGCCCACAGGGTGGGGACTCAGCCCCAGCATTTT,CASSAHRVGTQPQHF
TRBJ2-3,15,NA,NA,TRBV9,TGTGCCAGCAGCGTAGGAGGGGCTCGCACAGATACGCAGTATTTT,CASSVGGARTDTQYF
TRBJ2-7,15,NA,few,TRBV4-1,TGCGCCAGCAGCCAAGAGCAGGTAGTCCCCTACGAGCAGTACTTC,CASSQEQVVPYEQYF
TRBJ2-2,16,NA,NA,TRBV6-6,TGTGCCAGCAGTTACTCGCAGGGAAGGGACACCGGGGAGCTGTTTTTT,CASSYSQGRDTGELFF
TRBJ2-2,14,NA,NA,TRBV5-6,TGTGCCAGTCTCCGGGACCCGGCCACCGGGGAGCTGTTTTTT,CASLRDPATGELFF
TRBJ2-5,13,NA,many,TRBV28,TGTGCCAGCAGTACGGCAGGGCGAGAGACCCAGTACTTC,CASSTAGRETQYF
TRBJ1-5,14,NA,few,TRBV6-5,TGTGCCAGCAGTTACGGGGGGGCCCGACAGCCCCAGCATTTT,CASSYGGARQPQHF
TRBJ1-1,15,NA,many,TRBV5-1,TGCGCCAGCACCCCACGCGGGGGCCTGAACACTGAAGCTTTCTTT,CASTPRGGLNTEAFF
TRBJ2-2,14,NA,NA,TRBV7-2,TGTGCCAGCAGAAACCTGTTCGTGACCGGGGAGCTGTTTTTT,CASRNLFVTGELFF
TRBJ2-3,16,TRBD1,few,TRBV9,TGTGCCAGCAGCTACTTGGAGCAGGGGGCAACAGATACGCAGTATTTT,CASSYLEQGATDTQYF
TRBJ2-5,13,NA,few,TRBV29-1,TGCAGCGGTGGGACTTTTGCCGGAGAGACCCAGTACTTC,CSGGTFAGETQYF
TRBJ2-7,13,NA,few,TRBV6-1,TGTGCCACGTTCCCCCCAACCCCCTACGAGCAGTACTTC,CATFPPTPYEQYF
TRBJ1-1,14,NA,many,TRBV25-1,TGTGCCAGCAGATTGGCAGGGATGAACACTGAAGCTTTCTTT,CASRLAGMNTEAFF
TRBJ2-2,17,TRBD1,NA,TRBV28,TGTGCCAGCAGTCTCAGACAGGGCCTCGCGAACACCGGGGAGCTGTTTTTT,CASSLRQGLANTGELFF
TRBJ1-1,12,TRBD1,many,TRBV19,TGTGCCAGTAGCGACAGGGTAACTGAAGCTTTCTTT,CASSDRVTEAFF
TRBJ2-1,16,NA,many,TRBV3-1,TGTGCCAGCAGCCACTCCGACGTAGGGCGGCACAATGAGCAGTTCTTC,CASSHSDVGRHNEQFF
TRBJ1-1,13,NA,many,TRBV20-1,TGCAGTGCTAGCCAGGGGATGAACACTGAAGCTTTCTTT,CSASQGMNTEAFF
TRBJ2-5,14,NA,many,TRBV20-1,TGCAGTGCTAGAGATCATAGTAGTCAAGAGACCCAGTACTTC,CSARDHSSQETQYF
TRBJ2-7,14,TRBD2,many,TRBV20-1,TGCAGTGCGCCGCTAGCGGGCCCCTCCTACGAGCAGTACTTC,CSAPLAGPSYEQYF
TRBJ2-1,16,NA,many,TRBV18,TGTGCCAGCTCACCTGTGGGGGAGAGTACCTACAATGAGCAGTTCTTC,CASSPVGESTYNEQFF
TRBJ1-1,15,NA,NA,TRBV2,TGTGCCAGCAGAGTCGCTCGGGGGCCGAGCACTGAAGCTTTCTTT,CASRVARGPSTEAFF
TRBJ2-3,14,NA,once,TRBV6-1,TGTGCCAGCAGCCACCCTTCGGGGACAGATACGCAGTATTTT,CASSHPSGTDTQYF